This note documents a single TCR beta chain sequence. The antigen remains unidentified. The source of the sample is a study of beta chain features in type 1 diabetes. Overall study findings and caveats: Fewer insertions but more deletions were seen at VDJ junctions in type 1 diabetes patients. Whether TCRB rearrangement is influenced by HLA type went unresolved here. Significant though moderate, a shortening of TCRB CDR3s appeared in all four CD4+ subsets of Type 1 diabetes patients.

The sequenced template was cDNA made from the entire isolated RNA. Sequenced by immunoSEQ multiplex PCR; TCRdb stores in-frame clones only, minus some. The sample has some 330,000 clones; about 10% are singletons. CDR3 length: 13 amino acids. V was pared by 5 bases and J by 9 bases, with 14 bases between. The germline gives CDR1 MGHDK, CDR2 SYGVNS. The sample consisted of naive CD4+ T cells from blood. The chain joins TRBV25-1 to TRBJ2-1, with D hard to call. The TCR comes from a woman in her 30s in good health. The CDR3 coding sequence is TGTGCCAGCAGTCTCGCAGTACCGGGTGAGCAGTTCTTC. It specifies CASSLAVPGEQFF.